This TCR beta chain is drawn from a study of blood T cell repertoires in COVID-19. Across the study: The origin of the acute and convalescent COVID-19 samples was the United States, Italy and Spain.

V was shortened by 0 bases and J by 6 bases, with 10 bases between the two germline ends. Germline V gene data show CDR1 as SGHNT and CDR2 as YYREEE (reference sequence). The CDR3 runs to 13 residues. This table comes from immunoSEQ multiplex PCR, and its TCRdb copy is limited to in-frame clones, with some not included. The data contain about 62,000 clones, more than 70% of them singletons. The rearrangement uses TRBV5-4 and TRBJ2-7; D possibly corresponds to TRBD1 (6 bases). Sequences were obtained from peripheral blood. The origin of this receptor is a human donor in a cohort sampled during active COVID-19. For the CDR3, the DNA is TGTGCCAGCAGCTTGGCAGGGGTGACCGAGCAGTACTTC. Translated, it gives CASSLAGVTEQYF.